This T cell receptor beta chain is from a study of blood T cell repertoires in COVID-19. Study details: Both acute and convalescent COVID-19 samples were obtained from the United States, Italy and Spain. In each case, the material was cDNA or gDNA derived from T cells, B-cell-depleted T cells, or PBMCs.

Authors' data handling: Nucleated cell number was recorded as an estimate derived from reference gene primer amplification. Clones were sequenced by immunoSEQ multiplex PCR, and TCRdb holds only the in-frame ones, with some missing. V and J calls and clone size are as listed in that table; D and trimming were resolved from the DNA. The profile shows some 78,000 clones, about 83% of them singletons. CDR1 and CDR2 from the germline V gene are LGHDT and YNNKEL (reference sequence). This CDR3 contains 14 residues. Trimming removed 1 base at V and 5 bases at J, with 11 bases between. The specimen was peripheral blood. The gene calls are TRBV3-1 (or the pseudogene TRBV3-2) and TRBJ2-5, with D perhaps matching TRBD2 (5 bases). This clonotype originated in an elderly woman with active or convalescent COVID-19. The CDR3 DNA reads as TGTGCCAGCAGCCAAGGGTATGGAGGTGAGACCCAGTACTTC. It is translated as CASSQGYGGETQYF.